These 17 T cell receptor beta chains were sequenced from one sample in a study of T-cell memory formation after mild COVID-19. TCRdb re-called the 5' RACE reads through MiXCR, storing one row per CDR3 protein. Of just over 400,000 distinct CDR3 sequences in the sample, around a quarter were seen once. The sample comprised PBMCs or a T cell subset sorted from them (not recorded which). All receptors derive from an adult woman who had mild COVID-19 (a few samples of this study predate the infection). Cell type and time point are not known.

About this clonotype itself: Because it lacks the conserved phenylalanine or tryptophan at the end, this CDR3 is likely a read error. The rearrangement joins TRBV4-2 to TRBJ1-1; 8 bases align to TRBD1. Per germline, CDR1 LGHNA and CDR2 YNFKEQ. The CDR3 runs to 16 residues. The V gene end was trimmed by 0 bases and the J gene end by 5 bases; junction bases not matched to a gene: 8. The CDR3 protein is CASSQDSGQGETEAFL. CDR3 sequence (DNA): TGTGCCAGCAGCCAAGATTCCGGACAGGGTGAAACTGAAGCTTTCTTA.

The rearrangement joins TRBV6-5 to TRBJ1-3, with a possible D match to TRBD1 (6 bases). Trimming left V 6 bases short and J 8 bases short, with 8 bases between. The CDR3 consists of 11 residues. In germline, CDR1 is MNHEY, CDR2 SVGAGI. CDR3 sequence: CASSEGDTIYF. In DNA, the CDR3 is TGTGCCAGCAGCGAGGGGGACACCATATATTTT.

This clonotype was detected only a few times. The chain uses TRBV12-3 or TRBV12-4 and TRBJ1-1; D unclear. The CDR3 length is 14 residues. V lost 3 bases to trimming and J lost 1 base, with 9 bases between them. Here the CDR3 DNA reads TGTGCCAGCAGTTTCCCGACAAAGAACACTGAAGCTTTCTTT. It encodes CASSFPTKNTEAFF.

V and J are TRBV12-3 or TRBV12-4 and TRBJ2-3, with D unresolved. V lost 7 bases to trimming and J lost 4 bases, with 9 bases between them. This CDR3 comprises 12 residues. CDR3 region: CASKTDADTQYF. The CDR3 DNA sequence: TGTGCCAGCAAAACAGACGCAGATACGCAGTATTTT.

This clonotype has a handful of counts. The chain has TRBV10-3 and TRBJ2-3; the match to TRBD2 covers 10 bases. This CDR3 region has 14 residues. V trimming: 10 bases; J trimming: 6 bases; junction bases outside the gene matches: 10. The germline V gene encodes CDR1 ENHRY and CDR2 SYGVKD. CDR3 in DNA: TGTGCCACCCTCAGCGGGGGGGCCGGGGATACGCAGTATTTT. Translating gives CATLSGGAGDTQYF.

This chain links TRBV12-3 or TRBV12-4 with TRBJ1-1, with D hard to call. The CDR3 consists of 10 residues. Trimming stripped 5 bases from V and 7 bases from J, with 5 bases between. The DNA for the CDR3 is TGTGCCAGCAGTGACAATGAAGCTTTCTTT. As protein: CASSDNEAFF.

This clonotype was seen a handful of times. V and J are TRBV29-1 and TRBJ2-3; 9 bases agree with TRBD2. The length of the CDR3 is 16 residues. Germline CDR1 reads SQVTM; CDR2 reads ANQGSEA. Germline trimming cut 6 bases from V and 0 bases from J; bases unmatched to any gene: 10. The chain's CDR3 is CSVTQAGGSSTDTQYF. The CDR3 region has the DNA TGCAGCGTGACCCAAGCGGGAGGTTCTAGCACAGATACGCAGTATTTT.

The chain has TRBV2 and TRBJ1-1; D perhaps matches TRBD1 (6 bases). This CDR3 is 15 amino acids long. Looked up from germline, CDR1 is SNHLY and CDR2 is FYNNEI. Trimming removed 6 bases from V and 0 bases from J, with 14 bases in between. In DNA, the CDR3 is TGTGCCAGCAGGGACAGCCTATCCATGAACACTGAAGCTTTCTTT. Translating it yields CASRDSLSMNTEAFF.

This clonotype was recorded a few times. V is TRBV11-2 and J is TRBJ2-7; TRBD2 is a possible D gene (5 bases). Germline V lookup: CDR1 SGHAT, CDR2 FQNNGV. V dropped 5 bases and J dropped 4 bases, with 15 bases sitting between them. The CDR3 runs to 14 residues. The CDR3 sequence: CASSPAAFLYEQYF. CDR3 nucleotide sequence: TGTGCCAGCAGCCCAGCGGCGTTTTTGTACGAGCAGTACTTC.

J is TRBJ2-2 and V is TRBV24-1, with D possibly matching TRBD2 (6 bases). V gave up 9 bases and J gave up 4 bases, with 14 bases separating them. The CDR3 has 14 residues. Germline CDR1 KGHDR, CDR2 SFDVKD. As DNA, the CDR3 is TGTGCCACCGGGGATAAGGAGGGCACCGGGGAGCTGTTTTTT. It translates to CATGDKEGTGELFF.

This chain joins TRBV12-3 or TRBV12-4 and TRBJ2-5; tentative D call: TRBD1 (6 bases). CDR3 length: 15 amino acids. V lost 5 bases to trimming and J lost 0 bases, with 13 bases between them. CDR3: CASSDRSTDQETQYF. The DNA for the CDR3 is TGTGCCAGCAGTGACAGGTCGACGGACCAAGAGACCCAGTACTTC.

Many counts were recorded for this clonotype. The chain's CDR3 is CASSQERETYEQYF. The CDR3 nucleotides read TGTGCCAGCAGCCAAGAGCGGGAGACCTACGAGCAGTACTTC. The J gene is TRBJ2-7, the V gene TRBV4-2; TRBD2 matches at 7 bases. The CDR3 covers 14 residues. Per the germline V gene, CDR1 is LGHNA and CDR2 is YNFKEQ. V was pared by 0 bases and J by 2 bases, with 1 base of the junction left unmatched.

This clonotype was counted only a few times. The chain couples TRBV7-9 to TRBJ2-7; 7 nucleotides align to TRBD1. V lost 3 bases, J lost 3 bases, and 8 bases stayed unmatched. Germline assignment: CDR1 SEHNR and CDR2 FQNEAQ (reference sequence). CDR3 length: 15 residues. CDR3 region: CASSFSGTDRYEQYF. The CDR3 coding sequence is TGTGCCAGCAGCTTTTCCGGGACAGACCGCTACGAGCAGTACTTC.

Many counts were recorded for this clonotype. This sequence joins TRBV29-1 and TRBJ2-7; 8 bases agree with TRBD1. The CDR3 is 12 residues long. Germline values: CDR1 SQVTM, CDR2 ANQGSEA. The V and J ends lost 7 bases and 7 bases, in that order; junction bases with no gene match: 9. The CDR3 DNA reads TGCAGCGGACAGACAGGGGCGGAGGAGCAGTACTTC. Its protein is CSGQTGAEEQYF.

As for this clonotype: One junction end disagrees with the germline gene, perhaps due to a read error. The CDR3 coding sequence is TGTGCCAGTAGTCTCAGGATAACCCAAGAGGCCCAGTACTTC. Its translation: CASSLRITQEAQYF. The chain recombines TRBV19 with TRBJ2-5; D not resolved. The CDR3 contains 14 residues. The germline V gene encodes CDR1 LNHDA and CDR2 SQIVND (reference sequence).

The chain couples TRBV18 to TRBJ2-7; the D gene is possibly TRBD1 (5 bases). The CDR3 contains 13 residues. Trimming removed 3 bases from V and 7 bases from J, with 13 bases in between. Germline lookup yields CDR1 KGHSH and CDR2 LQKENI. CDR3 amino acids: CASSPSRAEEQYF. The CDR3 DNA reads TGTGCCAGCTCACCCAGCAGGGCTGAGGAGCAGTACTTC.

J is TRBJ1-2 and V is TRBV20-1, with D unresolved. Germline CDR1 DFQATT, CDR2 SNEGSKA (reference sequence). This CDR3 comprises 13 residues. Trimming removed 3 bases from V and 3 bases from J, with 11 bases in between. In DNA, the CDR3 is TGCAGTGCTAGTGAGGGCGTCTACTATGGCTACACCTTC. It codes for CSASEGVYYGYTF.